This T cell receptor (beta chain) was sequenced in a study of sequential checkpoint blockade in melanoma. Study as a whole: Patients were randomized 1:1 to nivolumab-then-ipilimumab or ipilimumab-then-nivolumab first-line. Maintenance nivolumab came after either treatment sequence.

The germline gives CDR1 WSHSY, CDR2 SAAADI. Trimming shortened V by 0 bases and J by 6 bases, and 11 bases separated the two germline ends. This CDR3 is built from 14 residues. Treatment meaning: randomized to nivolumab then ipilimumab (arm A) or the reverse (arm B). Sequencing used immunoSEQ multiplex PCR; TCRdb keeps in-frame clones, though not all of them. Among 15,000 to 20,000 clones, roughly 72% were seen once, and the ten largest hold roughly a fifth. V and J are TRBV10-2 and TRBJ1-1; unclear D gene. The sequencing used CD8+ T cells sorted from blood (inferred from file names), collected from a patient given nivolumab and ipilimumab in sequence. This TCR came from a human donor with melanoma. The CDR3 region has the DNA TGCGCCAGCAGTGAGTCGAATTGGGCTTCTGAAGCTTTCTTT. This sequence encodes CASSESNWASEAFF.